The 30 T cell receptor beta chains presented below share a single source sample, sequenced in a study of T cells in localized non-small cell lung cancer. Sequencing used immunoSEQ multiplex PCR; TCRdb keeps in-frame clones, though not all of them. The table lists about 2,700 clones, roughly 30% of them singletons. Sequences were derived from lung tumor tissue, sampled before any cancer treatment. These receptors all come from a female donor older than 55 with stage I lung adenocarcinoma.

This clone rates as medium-sized (0.01 to 0.1%). V and J are TRBV6-8 and TRBJ1-1; 8 bases line up with TRBD1. This CDR3 contains 16 residues. The V gene's germline CDR1 is MNHGY and CDR2 SAAAGT. V gave up 4 bases and J gave up 1 base; unmatched junction bases: 8. The CDR3 region is CASSLRTGGSNTEAFF. Here the CDR3 DNA reads TGTGCCAGCAGTTTAAGAACAGGGGGGTCGAACACTGAAGCTTTCTTT.

A note on this clone: At one boundary the junction diverges from the germline segment, which might be a read error. V and J are TRBV6-8 and TRBJ1-1; TRBD1 aligns across 7 bases. Germline V gives CDR1 MNHGY, CDR2 SAAAGT. This CDR3 is 15 amino acids long. CDR3 DNA: TGTGCCATCAGTGGCAGGGGGGACGGGAACACTGAAGCTTTCTTT. Translating gives CAISGRGDGNTEAFF.

This clone has more than one count but fewer than ten. The genes are TRBV11-1 and TRBJ1-2, with TRBD1 matching over 7 bases. The CDR3 sequence is 15 residues long. Germline V gene lookup returns CDR1 SGHAT and CDR2 FQDESV (reference sequence). Germline trimming cut 3 bases from V and 4 bases from J; bases unmatched to any gene: 8. CDR3 in DNA: TGTGCCAGCAGCTTGGCCGCAGGGGGTACCTATGGCTACACCTTC. This gives the protein CASSLAAGGTYGYTF.

V is TRBV18 and J is TRBJ1-2, with a weak D call TRBD1 (6 bases). Germline CDR1 is KGHSH and CDR2 is LQKENI. The CDR3 sequence is 14 residues long. The germline V and J ends were trimmed by 3 bases and 13 bases, with 21 bases remaining between them. CDR3 coding DNA: TGTGCCAGCTCACCGGGGGCGGACTCCTCCCGCGGCACCTTC. Amino acid sequence: CASSPGADSSRGTF.

The V gene is TRBV11-3, the J gene TRBJ2-7; no definite D call. The germline V gene encodes CDR1 SGHNT and CDR2 YENEEA. V was cut by 4 bases and J by 1 base, with 17 bases left in between. CDR3 length: 16 residues. CDR3 coding DNA: TGTGCCAGCAGCTGGGATCCCGGGCCGCCATCCTACGAGCAGTACTTC. Translating gives CASSWDPGPPSYEQYF.

The chain links TRBV18 to TRBJ2-2; a possible D gene is TRBD2 (5 bases). The CDR3 has 16 amino acids. Germline V gene lookup returns CDR1 KGHSH and CDR2 LQKENI. V was trimmed by 6 bases and J by 0 bases, leaving 14 bases between them. The chain's CDR3 is CASSLRGGANTGELFF. Written as DNA, the CDR3 is TGTGCCAGCTCCCTTCGAGGAGGAGCGAACACCGGGGAGCTGTTTTTT.

This clone has only a few counts. The CDR3 DNA follows: TGTGCCAGCAGCCCAGCCGGGACTAGCCTTCAGGGGGGAGAGACCCAGTACTTC. It encodes CASSPAGTSLQGGETQYF. The gene calls are TRBV11-3 and TRBJ2-5; TRBD2 matches 9 bases. The CDR3 contains 18 residues. Germline CDR1 reads SGHNT; CDR2 reads YENEEA. Trimming cost V 5 bases and J 4 bases; bases outside gene matches: 17.

The CDR3 DNA follows: TGTGCCAGCAGCAAATTAGGGTCGGGACGGTGGGACACTGAAGCTTTCTTT. Translating it yields CASSKLGSGRWDTEAFF. The rearrangement joins TRBV11-3 to TRBJ1-1, with D maybe TRBD1 (5 bases). The V end was cut by 5 bases, the J end by 3 bases, with 22 bases between. The CDR3 is 17 residues long. Germline CDR1 and CDR2: SGHNT and YENEEA. Together with reference TRBV11-3 and TRBJ1-1, the CDR3 gives the full variable domain: EAGVVQSPRYKIIEKKQPVAFWCNPISGHNTLYWYLQNLGQGPELLIRYENEEAVDDSQLPKDRFSAERLKGVDSTLKIQPAELGDSAVYLCASSKLGSGRWDTEAFFGQGTRLTVV.

The table lists this clone with a few counts. V is TRBV6-8 and J is TRBJ1-2; 7 nucleotides agree with TRBD1. Unmatched junction bases numbered 11, after V lost 6 bases and J lost 4 bases. This CDR3 is 15 amino acids long. Germline CDR1 is MNHGY and CDR2 is SAAAGT. The CDR3 coding sequence is TGTGCCAGCAGGGGAGAAAGGGACAGCATCTATGGCTACACCTTC. It is translated as CASRGERDSIYGYTF.

This clone came up a few times. The rearrangement joins TRBV6-8 to TRBJ1-2, with a possible D match to TRBD1 (6 bases). Trimming removed 10 bases at V and 8 bases at J, with 20 bases between. From germline, CDR1 is MNHGY and CDR2 SAAAGT. The CDR3 runs to 13 residues. Here the CDR3 reads CATRTEGAGGYTF. The CDR3 nucleotides read TGTGCCACCAGGACAGAAGGGGCGGGAGGCTACACCTTC.

This clone is labeled medium-sized. This sequence joins TRBV6-8 and TRBJ1-2; the match to TRBD1 covers 11 bases. Germline V gene sequence: CDR1 MNHGY, CDR2 SAAAGT. Unmatched junction bases numbered 1, after V lost 1 base and J lost 3 bases. The CDR3 has 15 amino acids. DNA of the CDR3: TGTGCCAGCAGTTACTGGACAGGGGGCTACTATGGCTACACCTTC. This translates into CASSYWTGGYYGYTF.

This clone rates as medium-sized. The V gene is TRBV11-3, the J gene TRBJ2-3, with 9 bases fitting TRBD2. Unmatched junction bases numbered 5, after V lost 1 base and J lost 3 bases. Germline CDR1 reads SGHNT; CDR2 reads YENEEA. This CDR3 is 16 amino acids long. Here the CDR3 reads CASSLGPSGATDTQYF. In DNA, the CDR3 is TGTGCCAGCAGCTTAGGTCCTAGCGGGGCAACAGATACGCAGTATTTT.

The chain joins TRBV2 to TRBJ2-1, with 9 bases lining up with TRBD2. CDR1 is SNHLY, CDR2 FYNNEI, per germline. The CDR3 consists of 15 residues. Trimming removed 6 bases from V and 4 bases from J; junction bases left unmatched: 7. The CDR3 is CASSDRLAEYNEQFF. Written as DNA, the CDR3 is TGTGCCAGCAGCGATAGACTAGCGGAATACAATGAGCAGTTCTTC.

V and J are TRBV25-1 and TRBJ2-7, with D maybe TRBD1 (5 bases). Trimming left V 6 bases short and J 4 bases short, with 10 bases between. The CDR3 is 12 residues long. Germline CDR1 reads MGHDK; CDR2 reads SYGVNS. The CDR3 region has the DNA TGTGCCAGCAGACCTCAGGGTTACGAGCAGTACTTC. Translation: CASRPQGYEQYF.

The chain couples TRBV5-1 to TRBJ2-2; D is unclear. Trimming cost V 4 bases and J 11 bases, with 18 bases left between them. CDR1 SGHRS and CDR2 YFSETQ come from the germline V gene. CDR3 size: 14 residues. DNA for the CDR3: TGCGCCAGCAGCCAAGCTCTAGGACCGGGTGAGCTGTTTTTT. It specifies CASSQALGPGELFF. Drawing the rest from reference TRBV5-1 and TRBJ2-2, the complete variable domain is KAGVTQTPRYLIKTRGQQVTLSCSPISGHRSVSWYQQTPGQGLQFLFEYFSETQRNKGNFPGRFSGRQFSNSRSEMNVSTLELGDSALYLCASSQALGPGELFFGEGSRLTVL.

The sample holds a few counts of this clone. This chain connects TRBV18 to TRBJ1-1; D unclear. Germline V CDR1 and CDR2: KGHSH, LQKENI. Between the trimmed V and J ends, which lost 0 bases and 0 bases, there was a span of 8 bases. There are 15 residues in the CDR3. The CDR3: CASSPPGAVNTEAFF. CDR3 nucleotides: TGTGCCAGCTCACCACCTGGAGCCGTGAACACTGAAGCTTTCTTT.

The chain is built from TRBV9 and TRBJ1-1; TRBD1 matches at 9 bases. V lost 5 bases and J lost 3; bases outside the gene matches: 5. Germline CDR1 reads SGDLS; CDR2 reads YYNGEE. This CDR3 is 14 amino acids long. In nucleotides, the CDR3 is TGTGCCAGCAGTCTCGGGACAGGGCACACTGAAGCTTTCTTT. Translating gives CASSLGTGHTEAFF.

By share of the sample, this clone is medium-sized. The gene calls are TRBV6-8 and TRBJ2-1, with 11 bases fitting TRBD2. CDR1 and CDR2 (germline): MNHGY, SAAAGT. The CDR3 loop spans 16 amino acids. V lost 5 bases, J lost 7 bases, and 10 bases stayed unmatched. The CDR3 region has the DNA TGTGCCAGCAGTGCCAGACTAGCGGGAAATAGGAATGAGCAGTTCTTC. Its protein is CASSARLAGNRNEQFF.

The sample holds a few counts of this clone. The J gene is TRBJ2-3, the V gene TRBV12-5, with 7 nucleotides matching TRBD1. The CDR3 has 15 amino acids. CDR1 is LGHNT and CDR2 is FRNRAP in the germline V gene. The CDR3 nucleotides are TGTGCCAGCACCCTTTCGACAGGGCTCACAGATACGCAGTATTTT. The encoded protein is CASTLSTGLTDTQYF.

The chain combines TRBV6-8 with TRBJ2-3, with 11 bases identical to TRBD2. This CDR3 has 16 amino acids. Germline V gene sequence: CDR1 MNHGY, CDR2 SAAAGT. V shed 4 bases and J 4 bases; nucleotides not matched to a gene: 7. CDR3 in amino acids: CASSWVAGGRADTQYF. As DNA, the CDR3 is TGTGCCAGCAGTTGGGTAGCGGGAGGGCGGGCAGATACGCAGTATTTT.

This clone was seen a handful of times. V gene TRBV6-8 combines with J gene TRBJ1-5; 12 bases fit TRBD1. The CDR3 totals 21 residues. CDR1 and CDR2 from the germline V gene are MNHGY and SAAAGT. After removal of 5 bases from V and 2 bases from J, the junction contained 19 bases not matched to a gene. As DNA, the CDR3 is TGTGCCAGCAGTGAGGATCGGAGTCCCGGGACAGGGGGCGCGGGCAATCAGCCCCAGCATTTT. Translation gives CASSEDRSPGTGGAGNQPQHF.

V usage is TRBV28 and J usage is TRBJ2-3; 7 nucleotides line up with TRBD2. The CDR3 extends over 14 amino acids. V was clipped by 8 bases and J by 7 bases; unmatched bases: 12. CDR1 and CDR2 from the germline V gene are MDHEN and SYDVKM. The chain's CDR3 is CASQNAGTIHTQYF. DNA for the CDR3: TGTGCCAGCCAGAACGCCGGGACTATCCATACGCAGTATTTT.

This clone was detected a few times. The chain links TRBV29-1 to TRBJ1-2; D perhaps matches TRBD1 (5 bases). V gave up 5 bases and J gave up 0 bases, with 13 bases separating them. The CDR3 is 14 amino acids. Germline V gives CDR1 SQVTM, CDR2 ANQGSEA. This chain's CDR3 is CSVRGGGSNYGYTF. The CDR3 region has the DNA TGCAGCGTTAGGGGCGGGGGATCTAACTATGGCTACACCTTC.

The rearrangement joins TRBV12-5 to TRBJ1-1; D is unclear. This CDR3 has 13 amino acids. Germline V lookup: CDR1 LGHNT, CDR2 FRNRAP. This CDR3 is CATQEQPNTEAFF. DNA for the CDR3: TGTGCCACCCAGGAACAGCCGAACACTGAAGCTTTCTTT.

As DNA, the CDR3 is TGTGCCAGCAGCTTAGAGAGAACAGGGAACACTGAAGCTTTCTTT. It is translated as CASSLERTGNTEAFF. The V gene is TRBV11-3, the J gene TRBJ1-1, with D perhaps matching TRBD1 (5 bases). V was shortened by 0 bases and J by 1 base, with 9 bases between the two germline ends. This CDR3 spans 15 amino acids. Looked up from germline, CDR1 is SGHNT and CDR2 is YENEEA. Full variable domain (remainder filled in from reference TRBV11-3 and TRBJ1-1): EAGVVQSPRYKIIEKKQPVAFWCNPISGHNTLYWYLQNLGQGPELLIRYENEEAVDDSQLPKDRFSAERLKGVDSTLKIQPAELGDSAVYLCASSLERTGNTEAFFGQGTRLTVV.

This clone was recorded a few times. V and J are TRBV9 and TRBJ2-1; 8 bases are shared with TRBD1. The CDR3 length is 15 residues. Germline values: CDR1 SGDLS, CDR2 YYNGEE. Unmatched junction bases numbered 9, after V lost 4 bases and J lost 6 bases. In DNA form, the CDR3 reads TGTGCCAGCAGCAATCCGCAGGGGGCCGGCAATGAGCAGTTCTTC. It codes for CASSNPQGAGNEQFF.

The rearrangement uses TRBV2 and TRBJ2-2; tentatively, D is TRBD2 (5 bases). Germline V CDR1 and CDR2: SNHLY, FYNNEI. The CDR3 has 15 residues. Trimming took off 7 bases at V and 5 bases at J, with 17 bases between the two ends. For the CDR3, the DNA is TGTGCCAGCATGGCGGCGGGCCTGGGGACCGGGGAGCTGTTTTTT. It specifies CASMAAGLGTGELFF.

This clone was picked up a small number of times. This chain links TRBV9 with TRBJ1-3; TRBD1 is a possible D gene (5 bases). The V gene's germline CDR1 is SGDLS and CDR2 YYNGEE. Trimming removed 5 bases at V and 4 bases at J, with 13 bases between. The CDR3 has 14 amino acids. The chain's CDR3 is CASSFGGAGNTIYF. CDR3 coding DNA: TGTGCCAGCAGTTTTGGAGGGGCCGGAAACACCATATATTTT.

The chain carries TRBV5-1 and TRBJ2-3, with 9 bases lining up with TRBD2. V dropped 0 bases and J dropped 3; count of bases not matched to a gene: 2. Looked up from germline, CDR1 is SGHRS and CDR2 is YFSETQ. This CDR3 has 15 amino acids. The chain's CDR3 is CASSLASGKTDTQYF. For the CDR3, the DNA is TGCGCCAGCAGCTTGGCTAGCGGGAAGACAGATACGCAGTATTTT.

This chain connects TRBV19 to TRBJ2-1; possibly TRBD1 for D (6 bases). This CDR3 has 11 amino acids. Germline V gives CDR1 LNHDA, CDR2 SQIVND (reference sequence). V lost 5 bases and J lost 12, with 11 bases in between. The CDR3 here is CASSEWGPQFF. The DNA of the CDR3 is TGTGCCAGTAGTGAATGGGGGCCGCAGTTCTTC.